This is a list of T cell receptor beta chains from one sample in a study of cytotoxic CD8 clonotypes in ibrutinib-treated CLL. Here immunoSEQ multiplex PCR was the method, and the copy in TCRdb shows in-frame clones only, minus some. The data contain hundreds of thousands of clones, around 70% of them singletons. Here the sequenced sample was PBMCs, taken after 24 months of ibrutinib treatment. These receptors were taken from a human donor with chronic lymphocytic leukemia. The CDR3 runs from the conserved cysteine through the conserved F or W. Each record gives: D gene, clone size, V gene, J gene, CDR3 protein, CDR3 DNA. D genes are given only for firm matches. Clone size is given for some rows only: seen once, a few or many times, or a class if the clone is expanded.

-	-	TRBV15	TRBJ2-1	CATSPPGLGGSYNEQFF	TGTGCCACCAGCCCTCCTGGACTGGGCGGCTCCTACAATGAGCAGTTCTTC
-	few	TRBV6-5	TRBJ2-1	CASGRVMTRDEQFF	TGTGCCAGCGGGCGCGTTATGACTAGGGATGAGCAGTTCTTC
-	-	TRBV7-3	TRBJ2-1	CASSSTGANEQFF	TGTGCCAGCAGCTCTACCGGGGCCAATGAGCAGTTCTTC
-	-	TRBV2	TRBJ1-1	CASRDGRGFTEAFF	TGTGCCAGCAGGGACGGACGGGGCTTCACTGAAGCTTTCTTT
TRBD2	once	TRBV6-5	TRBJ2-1	CARGGGYNEQFF	TGTGCCAGGGGCGGGGGCTACAATGAGCAGTTCTTC
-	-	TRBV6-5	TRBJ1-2	CATYRVDGYTF	TGTGCCACTTACAGGGTGGATGGCTACACCTTC
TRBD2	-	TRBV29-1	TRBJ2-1	CSVRVLAGAAYNEQFF	TGCAGCGTTCGGGTACTAGCGGGAGCGGCCTACAATGAGCAGTTCTTC
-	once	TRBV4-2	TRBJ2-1	CASSQDPAYEQFF	TGTGCCAGCAGCCAAGACCCCGCCTATGAGCAGTTCTTC
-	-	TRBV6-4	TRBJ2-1	CASISSYNEQFF	TGTGCCAGCATTAGCTCCTACAATGAGCAGTTCTTC
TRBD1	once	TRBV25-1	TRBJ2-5	CASSESGRTGGSETQYF	TGTGCCAGCAGTGAATCGGGTCGGACAGGGGGGTCCGAGACCCAGTACTTC